These 20 T cell receptor beta chains were sequenced from one sample in a study of blood T cell repertoires in COVID-19. The protocol was immunoSEQ multiplex PCR, while the TCRdb copy is restricted to in-frame clones and leaves out a portion. The sample shows some 270,000 clones, approximately 90% of them seen only once. What was sequenced was PBMCs or T cells enriched from blood (not recorded which). These TCRs come from a woman aged 25 to 39 with acute COVID-19.

The count of this clone is one. The V and J genes are TRBV2 and TRBJ2-5, with 8 positions matching TRBD2. J was trimmed by 3 bases and V by 2 bases; bases with no gene match: 2. Germline V gene sequence: CDR1 SNHLY, CDR2 FYNNEI. CDR3 size: 14 residues. The CDR3 loop is CASSEQAGEETQYF. The CDR3 DNA reads TGTGCCAGCAGTGAACAAGCGGGAGAAGAGACCCAGTACTTC.

In its sample, this clone was seen once. The chain uses TRBV19 and TRBJ2-1, with D tentatively TRBD1 (5 bases). Trimming shortened V by 3 bases and J by 4 bases, and 13 bases separated the two germline ends. The germline V gene has CDR1 LNHDA and CDR2 SQIVND (reference sequence). CDR3 length equals 15 residues. CDR3 DNA sequence: TGTGCCAGTAGTATGGTTAAGACAGATTACAATGAGCAGTTCTTC. This encodes CASSMVKTDYNEQFF.

The rearrangement uses TRBV28 and TRBJ2-1; 7 bases are shared with TRBD1. Trimming cost V 1 base and J 8 bases; bases outside gene matches: 2. The CDR3 runs 13 residues. Germline-derived CDR1 and CDR2 are MDHEN and SYDVKM. For the CDR3, the DNA is TGTGCCAGCAGTTTATCCCAGGGGGATGAGCAGTTCTTC. It specifies CASSLSQGDEQFF.

This chain joins TRBV9 and TRBJ2-3; 7 positions agree with TRBD1. The CDR3 contains 15 residues. Germline V gene lookup returns CDR1 SGDLS and CDR2 YYNGEE. The ends lost 0 bases at V and 5 bases at J; junction bases unmatched: 6. The DNA for the CDR3 is TGTGCCAGCAGCGTAGGGGGACAGTGGATAGATACGCAGTATTTT. This translates into CASSVGGQWIDTQYF.

CDR3 coding DNA: TGTGCCACCAGTGATCCAGGGACAGGGGGTAGGGTCGGGGAGCTGTTTTTT. It codes for CATSDPGTGGRVGELFF. The chain employs TRBV24-1 and TRBJ2-2; 11 positions match TRBD1. CDR1 is KGHDR and CDR2 is SFDVKD in the germline V gene. The CDR3 consists of 17 residues. Trimming took 3 bases from V and 7 from J; bases not matched to a gene: 9.

This CDR3 is CASSPNGQGLAKNIQYF. The CDR3 DNA sequence: TGTGCCAGCAGCCCCAATGGACAGGGCCTAGCCAAAAACATTCAGTACTTC. The chain carries TRBV7-3 and TRBJ2-4, with 8 bases that match TRBD1. In germline, CDR1 is SGHTA, CDR2 FQGTGA. The V and J ends lost 5 bases and 0 bases, in that order; junction bases with no gene match: 9. The CDR3 consists of 17 residues.

CDR3 nucleotides: TGCGCCAGCAGCTCAGCGGGAGGGGCGAACACCGGGGAGCTGTTTTTT. Translation gives CASSSAGGANTGELFF. The J gene is TRBJ2-2, the V gene TRBV5-1; TRBD2 agrees at 10 bases. The trim removed 3 bases at V and 0 bases at J, leaving 2 bases unmatched. Germline V gene lookup returns CDR1 SGHRS and CDR2 YFSETQ. CDR3 length: 16 residues.

The chain uses TRBV27 and TRBJ1-5, with D perhaps TRBD1 (5 bases). Germline V gives CDR1 MNHEY, CDR2 SMNVEV (reference sequence). This CDR3 comprises 13 residues. V lost 5 bases, J lost 4 bases, and 9 bases lay in between. CDR3 DNA: TGTGCCAGCAGTACGGCAGGGAATCAGCCCCAGCATTTT. Protein sequence: CASSTAGNQPQHF.

This chain uses TRBV5-1 with TRBJ1-1; 8 nucleotides agree with TRBD1. Germline CDR1 SGHRS, CDR2 YFSETQ. This CDR3 spans 14 amino acids. V shed 5 bases and J 5 bases; nucleotides not matched to a gene: 8. The chain's CDR3 is CASSSQGVGTEAFF. The CDR3 coding sequence is TGCGCCAGCAGTTCACAGGGGGTTGGGACTGAAGCTTTCTTT.

The chain couples TRBV6-2 or TRBV6-3 to TRBJ2-7; 7 nucleotides line up with TRBD1. This CDR3 has 18 residues. Losses at the gene ends were 1 base for V and 0 bases for J; bases not matched to a gene: 12. CDR1 is MNHEY and CDR2 is SVGEGT in the germline V gene. As DNA, the CDR3 is TGTGCCAGCAGTTACTTACAGGGGTTCCCCGTCCGCTCCTACGAGCAGTACTTC. Translated: CASSYLQGFPVRSYEQYF.

The chain combines TRBV5-6 with TRBJ2-2, with 12 bases that match TRBD2. The V gene's germline CDR1 is SGHDT and CDR2 YYEEEE. The CDR3 contains 18 residues. V was pared by 4 bases and J by 1 base, with 8 bases of the junction left unmatched. CDR3 loop: CASSIGLAGPLNTGELFF. DNA of the CDR3: TGTGCCAGCAGCATCGGACTAGCGGGACCCTTGAACACCGGGGAGCTGTTTTTT.

The chain has TRBV7-8 and TRBJ1-1; TRBD1 might be the D (5 bases). V was cut by 3 bases and J by 1 base, with 15 bases left in between. CDR3 length: 16 amino acids. From germline, CDR1 is SGHVS and CDR2 FQNEAQ. The DNA of the CDR3 is TGTGCCAGCAGCTTTTGGGCCCGACAGTCGAACACTGAAGCTTTCTTT. Amino acids: CASSFWARQSNTEAFF.

V is TRBV29-1 and J is TRBJ2-2, with 9 bases lining up with TRBD1. CDR1 is SQVTM and CDR2 is ANQGSEA in the germline V gene. J gave up 8 bases and V 5 bases, and 6 bases lay outside the gene matches. The CDR3 has 13 amino acids. This CDR3 reads CSVWDRDSGELFF. Written as DNA, the CDR3 is TGCAGCGTTTGGGACAGGGACTCTGGGGAGCTGTTTTTT.

The chain is built from TRBV11-2 and TRBJ2-2; D uncertain. This CDR3 is 11 amino acids long. Germline values: CDR1 SGHAT, CDR2 FQNNGV. In DNA, the CDR3 is TGTGTATCGCGGCTGGCCGGGGAGCTGTTTTTT. Amino acids: CVSRLAGELFF.

The V and J genes are TRBV4-1 and TRBJ1-1; possible D gene TRBD1, 5 bases. Trimming left V 3 bases short and J 8 bases short, with 19 bases between. Germline lookup yields CDR1 MGHRA and CDR2 YSYEKL. This CDR3 contains 15 residues. Here the CDR3 DNA reads TGCGCCAGCAGCCACAGAGGGGAGGACCCCATCGAAGCTTTCTTT. Protein sequence: CASSHRGEDPIEAFF.

The CDR3 DNA reads TGTGCCAGCAGCGTCTCTAGCGGGAGTGAAGATACGCAGTATTTT. This translates into CASSVSSGSEDTQYF. The chain combines TRBV9 with TRBJ2-3; TRBD2 aligns across 10 bases. Germline values: CDR1 SGDLS, CDR2 YYNGEE. The CDR3 sequence is 15 residues long. V lost 2 bases and J lost 5; bases outside the gene matches: 5.

The table lists this clone with a count of one. The rearrangement links TRBV19 to TRBJ1-5; D is unclear. CDR1 and CDR2 (germline): LNHDA, SQIVND (reference sequence). The germline V and J ends were trimmed by 1 base and 4 bases, with 8 bases remaining between them. This CDR3 spans 14 amino acids. CDR3 in DNA: TGTGCCAGTAGTATAGTCACAGCTAATCAGCCCCAGCATTTT. This codes for CASSIVTANQPQHF. The full variable domain, with the rest looked up from reference TRBV19 and TRBJ1-5, is DGGITQSPKYLFRKEGQNVTLSCEQNLNHDAMYWYRQDPGQGLRLIYYSQIVNDFQKGDIAEGYSVSREKKESFPLTVTSAQKNPTAFYLCASSIVTANQPQHFGDGTRLSIL.

Here the CDR3 DNA reads TGTGCCAGCAGCCTTAAGACTAGCGCCTTCTCCTACGAGCAGTACTTC. Protein: CASSLKTSAFSYEQYF. The J gene is TRBJ2-7, the V gene TRBV7-6, with 8 bases lining up with TRBD2. V shed 5 bases and J 0 bases; nucleotides not matched to a gene: 9. This CDR3 region has 16 residues. Germline V gene data show CDR1 as SGHVS and CDR2 as FNYEAQ.

This clone was recorded once. V and J are TRBV24-1 and TRBJ2-2; no clear D. Germline CDR1 and CDR2: KGHDR and SFDVKD. The CDR3 is made up of 13 amino acids. V gave up 9 bases and J gave up 4 bases, with 11 bases separating them. CDR3 in DNA: TGTGCCACCGCCCAACGGGTCACCGGGGAGCTGTTTTTT. Translation: CATAQRVTGELFF.

J is TRBJ2-1 and V is TRBV5-1; 9 positions agree with TRBD2. This CDR3 comprises 15 residues. Germline V CDR1 and CDR2: SGHRS, YFSETQ. V lost 0 bases and J lost 8; bases outside the gene matches: 6. The CDR3, as DNA: TGCGCCAGCAGCTTGGCGGGACTAGCTTTCGATGAGCAGTTCTTC. As protein: CASSLAGLAFDEQFF. The whole variable domain, filled in from reference TRBV5-1 and TRBJ2-1, reads KAGVTQTPRYLIKTRGQQVTLSCSPISGHRSVSWYQQTPGQGLQFLFEYFSETQRNKGNFPGRFSGRQFSNSRSEMNVSTLELGDSALYLCASSLAGLAFDEQFFGPGTRLTVL.